A few counts support the clone carrying this T cell receptor (beta chain). These data come from a study of human T cells and chemical hapten exposure. Study summary: Skin on the upper inner arm, around 2 cm by around 2 cm in size, was sensitized with 2% DPC.

Within the library, unique molecular identifiers were attached to each individual cDNA molecule. Using its own MiXCR run on the RACE reads, TCRdb lists one record per CDR3 protein. The sample has about 74,000 distinct CDR3 sequences, 32% seen once; the top ten hold about 9%. The time point was: patch test 1, 2 weeks after DPC sensitization. Treatment: therapeutic diphenylcyclopropenone sensitization with weekly scalp DPC. Germline V gene lookup returns CDR1 ENHRY and CDR2 SYGVKD. The CDR3 consists of 14 residues. V was trimmed by 0 bases and J by 6 bases, leaving 12 bases between them. Specimen: whole blood, collected in connection with sensitization to the hapten diphenylcyclopropenone (DPC). This TCR was sampled from a man aged 40-49 years with alopecia areata. Some clones in this sample may be carry-over from other donors' samples. The chain recombines TRBV10-3 with TRBJ2-7; D gene ambiguous. DNA for the CDR3: TGTGCCATCAGTGAGTCTGAAGGGCCCCTCGAGCAGTACTTC. It translates to CAISESEGPLEQYF.